This T cell receptor beta chain was sequenced for a study of blood T cell repertoires in COVID-19. Across the whole study: The samples span acute and convalescent COVID-19 from the United States, Italy and Spain.

Germline V lookup: CDR1 MNHEY, CDR2 SVGEGT. CDR3 length equals 13 residues. V dropped 5 bases and J dropped 8; count of bases not matched to a gene: 5. Living in 24 US areas, the participants were between about 18 and 100 years of age. Participants' own reports of clinical history determined their cohort assignment. TCRdb's copy holds only in-frame clones and misses some; the assay was immunoSEQ multiplex PCR. Seen here are a few hundred thousand clones, roughly nine tenths observed once, and the top ten hold approximately 1.2%. This TCR was recovered from a human donor in a cohort exposed to, infected with or recovered from COVID-19 (not recorded which). The donor label of this sample is uncertain. The chain has TRBV6-2 or TRBV6-3 and TRBJ1-1; TRBD1 matches at 10 bases. Input material: PBMCs or T cells enriched from blood (not recorded which). The CDR3 bases are TGTGCCAGCAGTCGGGACAGGGGATCGGAAGCTTTCTTT. Translating it yields CASSRDRGSEAFF.